The 8 T cell receptor beta chains given below trace back to one sample, sequenced in a study of T-cell reconstitution after alpha-beta-depleted transplantation in children. Unique molecular identifiers were incorporated into the prepared TCRbeta library. From the PCR reads, TCRdb called clonotypes with MiXCR, one entry per CDR3 protein. The repertoire holds 800,000 to 1,000,000 distinct CDR3 sequences, with about 29% as singletons. The sequencing here drew on PBMCs, mostly from graft donor cells, taken 360 days after TCRalphabeta/CD19-depleted stem cell transplant. The receptors were sampled from a boy younger than two who had a stem cell transplant for SCID, so the T cells may come from the graft donor.

The V call is TRBV7-9, the J call TRBJ2-2, with a possible D match to TRBD1 (5 bases). Looked up from germline, CDR1 is SEHNR and CDR2 is FQNEAQ (reference sequence). The CDR3 length is 15 residues. With 4 bases removed from V and 5 bases from J, the gap between germline ends came to 14 bases. The CDR3 DNA is TGTGCCAGCAGCTCCGACAGAGACCGGACCGGGGAGCTGTTTTTT. Protein: CASSSDRDRTGELFF.

This clonotype was picked up a small number of times. J is TRBJ2-7 and V is TRBV28; perhaps D is TRBD1 or TRBD2 (5 bases each). The CDR3 contains 13 residues. V lost 3 bases, J lost 7 bases, and 13 bases lay in between. Germline CDR1 reads MDHEN; CDR2 reads SYDVKM. CDR3 sequence reads: CASSFNPGQEQYF. The DNA for the CDR3 is TGTGCCAGCAGTTTTAATCCGGGGCAGGAGCAGTACTTC.

This clonotype showed up just a few times. The V call is TRBV6-5, the J call TRBJ1-2, with D perhaps TRBD1 (5 bases). This CDR3 has 13 residues. CDR1 is MNHEY and CDR2 is SVGAGI in the germline V gene. V lost 3 bases and J lost 7, with 12 bases in between. The CDR3: CASSYEGEGGYTF. In DNA form, the CDR3 reads TGTGCCAGCAGTTATGAAGGGGAGGGTGGCTACACCTTC.

The chain is built from TRBV5-1 and TRBJ2-2; TRBD2 agrees at 7 bases. Germline V gene lookup returns CDR1 SGHRS and CDR2 YFSETQ. The CDR3 runs 16 residues. The J segment lost 1 base and the V segment lost 2 bases, leaving 5 bases of the junction unmatched. This CDR3 reads CASSFRGEQNTGELFF. The DNA for the CDR3 is TGCGCCAGCAGCTTTCGGGGGGAGCAGAACACCGGGGAGCTGTTTTTT.

This clonotype was found a few times. The gene calls are TRBV6-1 and TRBJ2-1; TRBD2 aligns across 11 bases. In germline, CDR1 is MNHNS, CDR2 SASEGT. After removal of 5 bases from V and 5 bases from J, the junction contained 5 bases not matched to a gene. CDR3 length: 15 amino acids. The CDR3 sequence is CASSPTSGINNEQFF. CDR3 in DNA: TGTGCCAGCAGTCCGACTAGCGGGATAAACAATGAGCAGTTCTTC.

This clonotype was seen a handful of times. V usage is TRBV11-2 and J usage is TRBJ1-4; D is uncertain. The length of the CDR3 is 14 residues. Per germline, CDR1 SGHAT and CDR2 FQNNGV. Trimming took off 8 bases at V and 5 bases at J, with 15 bases between the two ends. The CDR3 nucleotides read TGTGCCAGCCAGCAGGACCGACGAAATGAAAAACTGTTTTTT. This gives the protein CASQQDRRNEKLFF.

This clonotype was counted only a few times. The chain's CDR3 is CASSATAYEQYF. The CDR3 DNA is TGTGCCAGCAGTGCTACAGCCTACGAGCAGTACTTC. The chain links TRBV12-3 or TRBV12-4 to TRBJ2-7; D not certain. V was cut by 5 bases and J by 2 bases, with 7 bases left in between. The CDR3 has 12 amino acids.

The V and J genes are TRBV12-3 or TRBV12-4 and TRBJ2-7, with D perhaps TRBD1 or TRBD2 (5 bases each). V shed 5 bases and J shed 0 bases, with 14 bases lying between them. This CDR3 is 15 amino acids long. This CDR3 reads CASSAHRDGSYEQYF. As DNA, the CDR3 is TGTGCCAGCAGTGCTCACCGGGACGGCTCCTACGAGCAGTACTTC.